This paragraph reports one T cell receptor beta chain. This entry belongs to a study of blood T cell repertoires in COVID-19. At the level of the study: Recovered participants had two consecutive negative NP/OP PCR tests, healthcare professional clearance, or symptom resolution. PBMCs, B-cell-depleted T cells, or T cells were the source of the cDNA or gDNA that made up the material. The origin of the acute and convalescent COVID-19 samples was the United States, Italy and Spain.

Authors' data handling: The authors estimated nucleated cell counts from reference gene primer amplification. TCRdb's copy holds only in-frame clones and misses some; the assay was immunoSEQ multiplex PCR. D and trimming come from the DNA, and the V and J calls and clone size come from that table. The table shows about 230,000 clones, with approximately 87% occurring only once. Germline V gene data show CDR1 as SGHTA and CDR2 as FQGTGA. CDR3 size: 13 residues. Trimming left V 8 bases short and J 1 base short, with 11 bases between. This clonotype was sampled from a woman aged 45-59 years in a cohort exposed to, infected with or recovered from COVID-19 (not recorded which). J is TRBJ1-1 and V is TRBV7-3, with a weak D call TRBD1 (5 bases). Sample: PBMCs or T cells enriched from blood (not recorded which). CDR3 in amino acids: CASARQTNTEAFF. In DNA form, the CDR3 reads TGTGCCAGCGCTCGACAGACGAACACTGAAGCTTTCTTT.